This is a list of T cell receptor beta chains from one sample in a study of T-cell reconstitution after alpha-beta-depleted transplantation in children. TCRdb fed the PCR reads into MiXCR, producing one record per CDR3 protein. The sample includes roughly 200,000 distinct CDR3 sequences, around 7% of them seen just once. The input for sequencing was PBMCs, taken before TCRalphabeta/CD19-depleted stem cell transplant. These receptors originate from a boy between 2 and 10 years old with acute lymphoblastic leukemia, due to receive a stem cell transplant. Each CDR3 is given with its conserved first and last residue. Each record gives: V gene, J gene, CDR3 length, clone size, CDR3 protein. Rows give clone size only sometimes, using once, few, many, or a class for an expanded clone.

>TRBV7-9|TRBJ2-3|17|many
CASSLTTSGVSTDTQYF
>TRBV20-1|TRBJ1-1|15|.
CCARSGTGIGTEAFF
>TRBV11-2|TRBJ2-3|17|many
CASSLARGRAKTDTQYF
>TRBV11-2|TRBJ1-1|18|.
CASSSHGMLSNENTEAFF
>TRBV11-2|TRBJ2-1|13|.
CASKAGTKNEQFF
>TRBV18|TRBJ2-7|14|.
CASSPSRQSYEQYF
>TRBV2|TRBJ2-1|15|.
CASRGLAGGGDEQFF
>TRBV28|TRBJ2-1|19|once
CASRSLLGTPGASYNEQFF
>TRBV7-9|TRBJ2-5|13|many
CASTFGGMETQYF
>TRBV4-1|TRBJ2-1|16|few
CASSQDSGTIYNEQFF
>TRBV28|TRBJ2-2|16|many
CASSLDQDRSTGELFF
>TRBV28|TRBJ2-2|14|many
CASSTDSVTGELFF
>TRBV20-1|TRBJ2-5|12|few
CSARTSAETQYF
>TRBV12-3/TRBV12-4|TRBJ2-2|15|many
CASTRPPLGTGELFF
>TRBV7-2|TRBJ1-5|13|many
CASSPQGDQPQHF
>TRBV11-2|TRBJ2-3|14|many
CASRPKTSTDTQYF
>TRBV2|TRBJ2-5|10|.
CASGGETQYF
>TRBV2|TRBJ1-6|12|many
CASIRENSPLHF
>TRBV24-1|TRBJ2-2|13|many
CATKAANTGELFF
>TRBV12-3/TRBV12-4|TRBJ1-2|10|many
CASSLHGYTF
>TRBV18|TRBJ2-1|13|many
CASSTSGRSEQFF
>TRBV11-2|TRBJ2-7|17|.
CASSLDLAGQGAAEQYF
>TRBV7-2|TRBJ2-1|17|few
CASSLSPIGVSYNEQFF
>TRBV13|TRBJ1-2|14|.
CASSLLGSTWGYTF
>TRBV28|TRBJ2-5|13|.
CASSLAAQETQYF
>TRBV20-1|TRBJ2-3|12|many
CSAVAGADTQYF
>TRBV20-1|TRBJ2-7|15|many
CSAFPTGPTPYEQYF
>TRBV15|TRBJ2-3|15|many
CATSRDPTFTDTQYF
>TRBV28|TRBJ2-4|14|many
CASSFRDGKNIQYF
>TRBV12-3/TRBV12-4|TRBJ2-6|12|many
CASRSGANVLTF
>TRBV12-3/TRBV12-4|TRBJ2-7|13|many
CASSLHRAYEQYF
>TRBV5-1|TRBJ2-7|14|many
CASSLGGQSYEQYF
>TRBV7-6|TRBJ2-2|13|many
CASSLDLAGELFF
>TRBV27|TRBJ1-5|14|many
CASSFDTLGGAQHF
>TRBV4-3|TRBJ2-3|15|many
CASSQDPHRTDTQYF
>TRBV24-1|TRBJ2-1|17|many
CATSSLTGGSSYNEQFF
>TRBV20-1|TRBJ1-6|16|few
CSASRQGLLLDSPLHF
>TRBV11-2|TRBJ2-5|13|many
CAIGGIQGETQYF
>TRBV27|TRBJ2-2|11|.
CATRRAGELFF
>TRBV19|TRBJ2-1|15|few
CASRLAGGFGNEQFF
>TRBV5-6|TRBJ2-2|18|many
CASSGLHVRDVDTGELFF
>TRBV6-2/TRBV6-3|TRBJ1-1|18|.
CASSHRPGQGSVGTEAFF
>TRBV2|TRBJ2-7|13|many
CASSVAGGYEQYF